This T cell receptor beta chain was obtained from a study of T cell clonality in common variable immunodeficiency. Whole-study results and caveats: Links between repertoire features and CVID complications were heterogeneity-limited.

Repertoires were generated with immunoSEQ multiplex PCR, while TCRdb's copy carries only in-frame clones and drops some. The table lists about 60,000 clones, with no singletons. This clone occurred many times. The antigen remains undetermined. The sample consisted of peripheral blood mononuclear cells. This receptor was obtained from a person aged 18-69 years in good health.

The CDR3 protein is CASNEQGNTGELFF. The CDR3 bases that were read are TGCGCCAGCAACGAACAGGGGAACACCGGGGAG. The chain couples TRBV5-1 to TRBJ2-2, with D possibly matching TRBD1 (6 bases). The observed sequence ends 3 residues before the CDR3 terminus, with the missing tail filled in from the germline J gene. The germline CDR1 and CDR2 sequences are SGHRS and YFSETQ. This CDR3 has 14 amino acids. The V gene lost 6 bases and the J gene lost 1 base, with 10 bases spanning the gap.